Listed here are 22 T cell receptor beta chains from one sample, sequenced in a study of cytomegalovirus exposure and HLA in healthy donors. Use of 60 Vbeta and 13 Jbeta primers characterized the PCR. Assay: immunoSEQ multiplex PCR; the TCRdb copy retains only in-frame clones and omits some. The repertoire holds 150,000 to 200,000 clones, with 65% to 90% as singletons. Source material: PBMCs. The receptors derive from a man aged 50 to 60 in good health and CMV-seropositive.

The rearrangement uses TRBV2 and TRBJ1-6, with D unclear. Germline lookup yields CDR1 SNHLY and CDR2 FYNNEI. V was pared by 3 bases and J by 6 bases, with 6 bases between. This CDR3 comprises 13 residues. The chain's CDR3 is CASSDGINSPLHF. The CDR3 region has the DNA TGTGCCAGCAGTGACGGGATTAATTCACCCCTCCACTTT.

The chain is built from TRBV29-1 and TRBJ2-1, with TRBD1 as a possible D gene (6 bases). Trimming shortened V by 7 bases and J by 3 bases, and 16 bases separated the two germline ends. This CDR3 region has 14 residues. Germline CDR1 reads SQVTM; CDR2 reads ANQGSEA. The CDR3 region is CSAGYGGDYNEQFF. For the CDR3, the DNA is TGCAGCGCCGGGTATGGGGGCGACTACAATGAGCAGTTCTTC.

This sequence joins TRBV5-1 and TRBJ2-1, with TRBD2 identical over 12 bases. Per germline, CDR1 SGHRS and CDR2 YFSETQ. V shed 0 bases, J shed 6 bases, and the junction held 13 bases outside the gene matches. This CDR3 is built from 19 residues. CDR3: CASSLATGLLAGGSNEQFF. CDR3 DNA: TGCGCCAGCAGCTTGGCGACGGGCCTACTAGCGGGAGGAAGCAATGAGCAGTTCTTC.

The chain recombines TRBV27 with TRBJ2-6, with TRBD1 identical over 7 bases. With 6 bases clipped from V and 0 bases from J, the junction kept 11 bases outside the gene matches. Germline CDR1 and CDR2: MNHEY and SMNVEV (reference sequence). The CDR3 is 18 residues long. CDR3 residues: CASRYGTDSLSGANVLTF. The CDR3 nucleotides read TGTGCCAGCAGGTACGGGACAGATAGTCTCTCTGGGGCCAACGTCCTGACTTTC. The complete variable domain, with remaining parts taken from reference TRBV27 and TRBJ2-6, reads EAQVTQNPRYLITVTGKKLTVTCSQNMNHEYMSWYRQDPGLGLRQIYYSMNVEVTDKGDVPEGYKVSRKEKRNFPLILESPSPNQTSLYFCASRYGTDSLSGANVLTFGAGSRLTVL.

The CDR3 coding sequence is TGTGCCAGCTGGGGGAGCGGGGGGGACAAGGAGACCCAGTACTTC. It specifies CASWGSGGDKETQYF. V and J are TRBV7-8 and TRBJ2-5; 10 bases map to TRBD2. CDR1 is SGHVS, CDR2 FQNEAQ, per germline. J lost 5 bases, V lost 8 bases, and 11 bases had no gene match. The CDR3 contains 15 residues. The entire variable domain, with the rest obtained from reference TRBV7-8 and TRBJ2-5, is as follows: GAGVSQSPRYKVAKRGQDVALRCDPISGHVSLFWYQQALGQGPEFLTYFQNEAQLDKSGLPSDRFFAERPEGSVSTLKIQRTQQEDSAVYLCASWGSGGDKETQYFGPGTRLLVL.

This clone was counted a few times. CDR3 nucleotide sequence: TGTGCCAGCAATGACCGGGTCCCCAGCGAGCAGCCCCAGCATTTT. This sequence encodes CASNDRVPSEQPQHF. The V gene is TRBV6-1, the J gene TRBJ1-5; D unclear. V lost 7 bases and J lost 7, with 20 bases in between. Germline V gene data show CDR1 as MNHNS and CDR2 as SASEGT. The CDR3 is 15 amino acids.

This clone was recorded once. The V and J genes are TRBV29-1 and TRBJ1-1, with TRBD1 matching over 8 bases. The ends lost 5 bases at V and 4 bases at J; junction bases unmatched: 0. Germline CDR1 reads SQVTM; CDR2 reads ANQGSEA. The CDR3 has 11 amino acids. The CDR3 spells CSVTGGTEAFF. Here the CDR3 DNA reads TGCAGCGTTACAGGGGGCACTGAAGCTTTCTTT.

This clone has only one observation. The CDR3 DNA sequence: TGTGCCACCAGCAGAGAGGGGACAGGGGGGGCGCAAGATACGCAGTATTTT. Its protein is CATSREGTGGAQDTQYF. The genes are TRBV15 and TRBJ2-3; 11 positions agree with TRBD1. J gave up 5 bases and V 0 bases, and 7 bases lay outside the gene matches. The CDR3 is 17 residues long. Germline values: CDR1 LNHNV, CDR2 YYDKDF (reference sequence).

The chain combines TRBV11-2 with TRBJ2-7; 9 nucleotides match TRBD2. Germline CDR1 is SGHAT and CDR2 is FQNNGV. This CDR3 is built from 16 residues. Trimming at V came to 1 base and at J to 4 bases, leaving 8 bases not matched to a gene. The CDR3 here is CASSLGYSGSLYEQYV. DNA of the CDR3: TGTGCCAGCAGCTTAGGGTATAGCGGGAGTCTATACGAGCAGTACGTC.

V and J are TRBV2 and TRBJ2-7, with 7 positions matching TRBD1. CDR1 is SNHLY and CDR2 is FYNNEI in the germline V gene. The CDR3 extends over 14 amino acids. The V and J ends lost 7 bases and 2 bases, in that order; junction bases with no gene match: 8. The CDR3 region is CASTTPTGTYEQYF. The CDR3 DNA follows: TGTGCCAGCACCACGCCGACAGGGACCTACGAGCAGTACTTC.

CDR3 region: CASSIGGLRDTQYF. DNA for the CDR3: TGTGCCAGCAGCATAGGGGGACTACGGGATACGCAGTATTTT. V is TRBV7-8 and J is TRBJ2-3, with D possibly being TRBD2 (7 bases). Between the trimmed V and J ends, which lost 5 bases and 6 bases, there was a span of 15 bases. The CDR3 runs 14 residues. CDR1 and CDR2 from the germline V gene are SGHVS and FQNEAQ.

The chain couples TRBV5-4 to TRBJ2-2; D not certain. This CDR3 is 13 amino acids long. Germline V lookup: CDR1 SGHNT, CDR2 YYREEE (reference sequence). The V gene lost 6 bases and the J gene lost 6 bases, with 12 bases spanning the gap. The CDR3 loop is CASTPFEAGELFF. The CDR3 nucleotides are TGTGCCAGCACCCCCTTTGAGGCCGGGGAGCTGTTTTTT.

At least ten counts were recorded for this clone. J is TRBJ2-3 and V is TRBV14, with TRBD2 identical over 7 bases. V lost 4 bases to trimming and J lost 2 bases; unmatched junction nucleotides: 6. Germline CDR1 reads SGHDN; CDR2 reads FVKESK. CDR3 size: 15 residues. In DNA form, the CDR3 reads TGTGCCAGCAGCCCCGGGGGGACCTCCACAGATACGCAGTATTTT. Amino acids: CASSPGGTSTDTQYF. Variable domain in full (rest from reference TRBV14 and TRBJ2-3): EAGVTQFPSHSVIEKGQTVTLRCDPISGHDNLYWYRRVMGKEIKFLLHFVKESKQDESGMPNNRFLAERTGGTYSTLKVQPAELEDSGVYFCASSPGGTSTDTQYFGPGTRLTVL.

This chain links TRBV28 with TRBJ2-1, with 7 bases identical to TRBD1. V was pared by 5 bases and J by 0 bases, with 10 bases of the junction left unmatched. In germline, CDR1 is MDHEN, CDR2 SYDVKM. The CDR3 runs 17 residues. The CDR3 sequence is CASSPRRGQDSYNEQFF. For the CDR3, the DNA is TGTGCCAGCAGTCCTAGGCGAGGACAGGACTCCTACAATGAGCAGTTCTTC.

The chain has TRBV5-1 and TRBJ2-1; 10 positions match TRBD2. The germline gives CDR1 SGHRS, CDR2 YFSETQ. CDR3 size: 15 residues. With V trimmed by 4 bases and J by 8 bases, 9 bases remained unmatched. The CDR3 DNA reads as TGCGCCAGCAGCCCAACAGCGGGAGGGGAGTATGAGCAGTTCTTC. It is translated as CASSPTAGGEYEQFF.

This chain joins TRBV19 and TRBJ2-1, with D possibly matching TRBD2 (6 bases). Trimming took 3 bases from V and 9 from J, leaving 12 bases between them. CDR3 size: 13 residues. The germline V gene has CDR1 LNHDA and CDR2 SQIVND (reference sequence). For the CDR3, the DNA is TGTGCCAGTAGTATGGGCAGGGAGGTTGAGCAGTTCTTC. Translated, it gives CASSMGREVEQFF.

This chain links TRBV7-9 with TRBJ2-1, with 12 positions matching TRBD2. This CDR3 comprises 16 residues. Germline V gives CDR1 SEHNR, CDR2 FQNEAQ (reference sequence). J lost 0 bases, V lost 4 bases, and 1 base had no gene match. The DNA for the CDR3 is TGTGCCAGCAGCTCGACTAGCGGGAGCTCCTACAATGAGCAGTTCTTC. The encoded protein is CASSSTSGSSYNEQFF. The full variable domain, in which reference TRBV7-9 and TRBJ2-1 provide the parts outside the CDR3, is DTGVSQNPRHKITKRGQNVTFRCDPISEHNRLYWYRQTLGQGPEFLTYFQNEAQLEKSRLLSDRFSAERPKGSFSTLEIQRTEQGDSAMYLCASSSTSGSSYNEQFFGPGTRLTVL.

The chain carries TRBV6-1 and TRBJ2-7, with 10 bases matching TRBD2. V was pared by 2 bases and J by 6 bases, with 7 bases of the junction left unmatched. Germline V gene data show CDR1 as MNHNS and CDR2 as SASEGT. This CDR3 comprises 15 residues. CDR3 nucleotides: TGTGCCAGCAGTGAAAGGGCTAGCGGGAGCCCCGAGCAGTACGTC. Protein: CASSERASGSPEQYV.

The chain combines TRBV5-4 with TRBJ2-1, with D maybe TRBD2 (5 bases). Trimming took 0 bases from V and 0 from J, leaving 10 bases between them. The CDR3 contains 16 residues. Germline CDR1 SGHNT, CDR2 YYREEE (reference sequence). CDR3 bases: TGTGCCAGCAGCTTGGGTGGCGGGTCCTCCTACAATGAGCAGTTCTTC. Its translation is CASSLGGGSSYNEQFF. Full variable domain (outside the CDR3, taken from reference TRBV5-4 and TRBJ2-1): ETGVTQSPTHLIKTRGQQVTLRCSSQSGHNTVSWYQQALGQGPQFIFQYYREEENGRGNFPPRFSGLQFPNYSSELNVNALELDDSALYLCASSLGGGSSYNEQFFGPGTRLTVL.

V gene TRBV18 combines with J gene TRBJ1-5; TRBD1 might be the D (6 bases). The length of the CDR3 is 13 residues. Germline CDR1 is KGHSH and CDR2 is LQKENI. The ends were cut back, 6 bases at V and 6 bases at J, with 12 bases in the middle. The CDR3 sequence: CASSPTGSQPQHF. In nucleotides, the CDR3 is TGTGCCAGCTCTCCTACAGGGAGTCAGCCCCAGCATTTT.

This chain connects TRBV5-6 to TRBJ1-2; D not resolved. The V gene's germline CDR1 is SGHDT and CDR2 YYEEEE. The germline V and J ends were trimmed by 4 bases and 3 bases, with 16 bases remaining between them. CDR3 size: 15 residues. The CDR3 reads CASSPWSRGDYGYTF. CDR3 bases: TGTGCCAGCAGCCCGTGGTCGCGGGGTGACTATGGCTACACCTTC.

The chain uses TRBV6-1 and TRBJ2-1; D is unclear. CDR3 length equals 14 residues. Per the germline V gene, CDR1 is MNHNS and CDR2 is SASEGT. Trimming stripped 6 bases from V and 3 bases from J, with 12 bases between. CDR3 residues: CASRPSFLYNEQFF. The CDR3 coding sequence is TGTGCCAGCAGGCCTAGTTTTCTCTACAATGAGCAGTTCTTC.